One sample yielded the 30 T cell receptor beta chains listed below, sequenced in a study of CD8+ T cells in alopecia areata. RNA was extracted and reverse transcribed into cDNA as the sequencing template. Produced via immunoSEQ multiplex PCR; TCRdb's table is partial and in-frame only. This table holds over 100,000 clones, almost 50% found once. The sequencing here drew on CD8+ T cells sorted from blood, taken at week 0. These receptor sequences come from a human donor with alopecia areata.

The rearrangement links TRBV5-4 to TRBJ2-3; 8 positions agree with TRBD2. V lost 3 bases and J lost 4; bases outside the gene matches: 4. Germline loops: CDR1 SGHNT, CDR2 YYREEE (reference sequence). The CDR3 has 14 residues. The CDR3 loop is CASSSGGAADTQYF. As DNA, the CDR3 is TGTGCCAGCAGCTCGGGGGGGGCCGCAGATACGCAGTATTTT.

This clone was found a few times. The rearrangement uses TRBV7-9 and TRBJ1-1, with a weak D call TRBD1 (6 bases). The germline gives CDR1 SEHNR, CDR2 FQNEAQ (reference sequence). The length of the CDR3 is 14 residues. Trimming took 4 bases from V and 1 from J, leaving 10 bases between them. CDR3 sequence (DNA): TGTGCCAGCAGCTCCAGGGGTAAGAACACTGAAGCTTTCTTT. This encodes CASSSRGKNTEAFF.

The chain combines TRBV29-1 with TRBJ1-2; possible D gene TRBD1, 5 bases. CDR1 is SQVTM and CDR2 is ANQGSEA in the germline V gene. Between the trimmed V and J ends, which lost 5 bases and 7 bases, there was a span of 11 bases. This CDR3 is 11 amino acids long. CDR3 sequence (DNA): TGCAGCGTTTATGGGGCGTTTGGCTACACCTTC. Encoded protein: CSVYGAFGYTF. Using reference TRBV29-1 and TRBJ1-2 for the parts outside the CDR3, the full variable domain is SAVISQKPSRDICQRGTSLTIQCQVDSQVTMMFWYRQQPGQSLTLIATANQGSEATYESGFVIDKFPISRPNLTFSTLTVSNMSPEDSSIYLCSVYGAFGYTFGSGTRLTVV.

The J gene is TRBJ1-1, the V gene TRBV29-1; D is uncertain. Germline loops: CDR1 SQVTM, CDR2 ANQGSEA. There are 13 residues in the CDR3. The V end lost 6 bases, the J end lost 2 bases, and 13 bases lay between the germline ends. The CDR3 DNA follows: TGCAGCGTCACCTACACAGTAAACACTGAAGCTTTCTTT. This sequence encodes CSVTYTVNTEAFF.

The rearrangement joins TRBV13 to TRBJ2-3; no clear D gene. CDR1 PRHDT and CDR2 FYEKMQ come from the germline V gene (reference sequence). The CDR3 runs to 14 residues. V was cut by 3 bases and J by 2 bases, with 9 bases left in between. CDR3 sequence: CASSFNSYTDTQYF. The CDR3 DNA sequence: TGTGCCAGCAGCTTCAACAGCTACACAGATACGCAGTATTTT.

In its sample, this clone was seen once. The J gene is TRBJ2-7, the V gene TRBV29-1; 7 bases fit TRBD2. V lost 7 bases and J lost 0; bases outside the gene matches: 3. This CDR3 is 12 amino acids long. From germline, CDR1 is SQVTM and CDR2 ANQGSEA. CDR3 amino acids: CSGGGSSYEQYF. CDR3 DNA: TGCAGCGGGGGGGGAAGCTCCTACGAGCAGTACTTC.

This rearrangement joins TRBV19 to TRBJ1-1; D is unresolved. The germline V gene encodes CDR1 LNHDA and CDR2 SQIVND (reference sequence). The CDR3 is made up of 16 amino acids. V was trimmed by 5 bases and J by 1 base, leaving 17 bases between them. CDR3 region: CASSPAGWARNTEAFF. The CDR3 DNA reads TGTGCCAGTAGTCCCGCGGGTTGGGCAAGGAACACTGAAGCTTTCTTT.

The chain links TRBV11-2 to TRBJ2-7, with a tentative D call TRBD2 (5 bases). Trimming pared 0 bases from V and 2 bases from J, leaving 8 bases between. This CDR3 region has 14 residues. The germline V gene encodes CDR1 SGHAT and CDR2 FQNNGV. CDR3 protein: CASSLEYGAYEQYF. In DNA, the CDR3 is TGTGCCAGCAGCTTAGAATACGGGGCCTACGAGCAGTACTTC.

This clone was seen more than once but under ten times. This chain links TRBV2 with TRBJ1-6; D is uncertain. Trimming pared 8 bases from V and 0 bases from J, leaving 14 bases between. The germline V gene has CDR1 SNHLY and CDR2 FYNNEI. The CDR3 sequence is 16 residues long. DNA of the CDR3: TGTGCCAGCGATCGGACCGAGAGCTCCTATAATTCACCCCTCCACTTT. It specifies CASDRTESSYNSPLHF.

The chain joins TRBV4-3 to TRBJ2-5; 7 bases map to TRBD2. V shed 4 bases and J 3 bases; nucleotides not matched to a gene: 8. Germline V gene data show CDR1 as LGHNA and CDR2 as YSLEER. This CDR3 comprises 15 residues. Here the CDR3 DNA reads TGCGCCAGCAGCCGCTTGACTAGCAGCGAAGAGACCCAGTACTTC. Its protein is CASSRLTSSEETQYF.

This clone has a handful of counts. This CDR3 is CASSIVGVILYNEQFF. The CDR3 coding sequence is TGTGCCAGTAGTATTGTAGGCGTCATTCTCTACAATGAGCAGTTCTTC. This chain links TRBV19 with TRBJ2-1; D call uncertain. Germline assignment: CDR1 LNHDA and CDR2 SQIVND (reference sequence). V lost 3 bases to trimming and J lost 3 bases, with 15 bases between them. The CDR3 has 16 residues.

The chain carries TRBV7-9 and TRBJ2-5; D gene uncertain. Germline V gene lookup returns CDR1 SEHNR and CDR2 FQNEAQ (reference sequence). The CDR3 has 12 amino acids. With 5 bases removed from V and 8 bases from J, the gap between germline ends came to 12 bases. Here the CDR3 DNA reads TGTGCCAGCAGCCCCTCCGAAGGTACCCAGTACTTC. It is translated as CASSPSEGTQYF.

This clone was recorded a few times. The chain is built from TRBV5-6 and TRBJ1-5; D remains ambiguous. The CDR3 is 14 residues long. Germline CDR1 reads SGHDT; CDR2 reads YYEEEE. Trimming removed 4 bases from V and 2 bases from J, with 10 bases in between. The CDR3 nucleotides are TGTGCCAGCAGCGCCACTACAGGCAATCAGCCCCAGCATTTT. It specifies CASSATTGNQPQHF.

This clone has a handful of counts. The chain carries TRBV14 and TRBJ2-2; D remains unclear. The ends were cut back, 4 bases at V and 4 bases at J, with 13 bases in the middle. The CDR3 extends over 15 amino acids. The germline gives CDR1 SGHDN, CDR2 FVKESK. The CDR3 nucleotides are TGTGCCAGCAGCCTCGACATTCGTGGCACCGGGGAGCTGTTTTTT. It yields the protein CASSLDIRGTGELFF. Full variable domain (missing parts from reference TRBV14 and TRBJ2-2): EAGVTQFPSHSVIEKGQTVTLRCDPISGHDNLYWYRRVMGKEIKFLLHFVKESKQDESGMPNNRFLAERTGGTYSTLKVQPAELEDSGVYFCASSLDIRGTGELFFGEGSRLTVL.

V is TRBV30 and J is TRBJ2-6; D is ambiguous. Germline V gene sequence: CDR1 GTSNPN, CDR2 SVGIG (reference sequence). Trimming removed 0 bases from V and 0 bases from J, with 15 bases in between. This CDR3 is 18 amino acids long. CDR3: CAWSVLGPHLSGANVLTF. The CDR3 bases are TGTGCCTGGAGTGTCCTCGGACCGCACCTCTCTGGGGCCAACGTCCTGACTTTC.

V usage is TRBV7-3 and J usage is TRBJ1-4; unclear D gene. Germline V lookup: CDR1 SGHTA, CDR2 FQGTGA. Trimming shortened V by 5 bases and J by 0 bases, and 7 bases separated the two germline ends. This CDR3 has 14 residues. For the CDR3, the DNA is TGTGCCAGCAGCACCACAGCAACTAATGAAAAACTGTTTTTT. Its protein product is CASSTTATNEKLFF.

This clone turned up a few times. The chain recombines TRBV29-1 with TRBJ2-3; 7 bases are shared with TRBD1. In germline, CDR1 is SQVTM, CDR2 ANQGSEA. Losses at the gene ends were 4 bases for V and 5 bases for J; bases not matched to a gene: 15. The CDR3 spans 16 residues. The CDR3, as DNA: TGCAGCGTTGCTGACAGGGATGAAGCATGGGAAGATACGCAGTATTTT. Its translation is CSVADRDEAWEDTQYF.

J is TRBJ2-5 and V is TRBV2; D tentatively reads TRBD1 or TRBD2 (5 bases each). Germline CDR1 and CDR2: SNHLY and FYNNEI. The CDR3 runs 15 residues. Trimming left V 3 bases short and J 4 bases short, with 15 bases between. The CDR3 loop is CASSDIKGTGETQYF. CDR3 in DNA: TGTGCCAGCAGTGATATAAAGGGGACGGGAGAGACCCAGTACTTC.

The V gene is TRBV5-1, the J gene TRBJ2-7, with D maybe TRBD1 (6 bases). The V and J ends lost 4 bases and 1 base respectively, with 15 bases between them. Germline assignment: CDR1 SGHRS and CDR2 YFSETQ. This CDR3 has 15 residues. The CDR3 sequence: CASSANREISYEQYF. The CDR3 DNA is TGCGCCAGCAGCGCTAACAGGGAGATATCCTACGAGCAGTACTTC.

J is TRBJ1-5 and V is TRBV30; TRBD1 is a possible D gene (5 bases). Germline V gene sequence: CDR1 GTSNPN, CDR2 SVGIG (reference sequence). The CDR3 is 13 amino acids. The V end lost 5 bases, the J end lost 9 bases, and 17 bases lay between the germline ends. The CDR3 reads CAWGGEGTAPQHF. CDR3 in DNA: TGTGCCTGGGGGGGGGAAGGTACGGCGCCCCAGCATTTT.

The rearrangement uses TRBV13 and TRBJ1-2; the match to TRBD1 covers 7 bases. Per the germline V gene, CDR1 is PRHDT and CDR2 is FYEKMQ (reference sequence). The CDR3 totals 15 residues. Trimming cost V 5 bases and J 4 bases; bases outside gene matches: 10. The CDR3 region has the DNA TGTGCCAGCAGCGCCTGGGGACAGATCGTCTATGGCTACACCTTC. This gives the protein CASSAWGQIVYGYTF.

The chain couples TRBV6-5 to TRBJ1-1; TRBD1 might be the D (6 bases). CDR1 MNHEY and CDR2 SVGAGI come from the germline V gene. V was clipped by 7 bases and J by 0 bases, with 12 bases between them. This CDR3 has 14 residues. The CDR3 DNA reads as TGTGCCAGCACCTTCGGGGGCATGAACACTGAAGCTTTCTTT. It is translated as CASTFGGMNTEAFF.

V is TRBV11-2 and J is TRBJ2-5; no firm D call. This CDR3 region has 15 residues. Looked up from germline, CDR1 is SGHAT and CDR2 is FQNNGV. V dropped 4 bases and J dropped 5 bases, with 17 bases sitting between them. The CDR3 spells CASSSLAGGGETQYF. The CDR3 nucleotides read TGTGCCAGCAGCTCATTAGCCGGCGGTGGGGAGACCCAGTACTTC.

The V call is TRBV2, the J call TRBJ2-1, with no clear D. The germline V gene encodes CDR1 SNHLY and CDR2 FYNNEI. Trimming cost V 8 bases and J 0 bases, with 8 bases left between them. The CDR3 has 13 amino acids. The CDR3 coding sequence is TGTGCCAGCCTCAAAGGCTCCTACAATGAGCAGTTCTTC. This gives the protein CASLKGSYNEQFF.

A few counts support this clone. The rearrangement uses TRBV7-9 and TRBJ1-5; TRBD1 is a possible D gene (6 bases). The CDR3 has 19 amino acids. Germline V gene lookup returns CDR1 SEHNR and CDR2 FQNEAQ (reference sequence). The ends were cut back, 2 bases at V and 0 bases at J, with 20 bases in the middle. Here the CDR3 reads CASSLMGGTRDISNQPQHF. CDR3 coding DNA: TGTGCCAGCAGCTTAATGGGCGGAACTCGGGACATTAGCAATCAGCCCCAGCATTTT.

The chain carries TRBV30 and TRBJ1-2; D is unresolved. Trimming cost V 4 bases and J 0 bases, with 15 bases left between them. CDR1 and CDR2 from the germline V gene are GTSNPN and SVGIG (reference sequence). The CDR3 length is 15 residues. DNA of the CDR3: TGTGCCTGGACCCGGGAGAACTTAGCTAACTATGGCTACACCTTC. This encodes CAWTRENLANYGYTF.

The chain combines TRBV10-2 with TRBJ2-1; tentatively, D is TRBD2 (6 bases). Trimming took 2 bases from V and 2 from J, leaving 16 bases between them. CDR1 is WSHSY and CDR2 is SAAADI in the germline V gene. The CDR3 runs to 17 residues. DNA of the CDR3: TGCGCCAGCAGTGAGAGTCGGGGGTCCGGGGCCTACAATGAGCAGTTCTTC. It translates to CASSESRGSGAYNEQFF.

This chain links TRBV5-6 with TRBJ2-7; D perhaps matches TRBD2 (5 bases). CDR1 SGHDT and CDR2 YYEEEE come from the germline V gene. The CDR3 covers 13 residues. The V end lost 5 bases, the J end lost 2 bases, and 11 bases lay between the germline ends. The DNA for the CDR3 is TGTGCCAGCAGTCCCGGAGGAGCCTACGAGCAGTACTTC. It yields the protein CASSPGGAYEQYF.

This chain connects TRBV6-5 to TRBJ1-6, with D tentatively TRBD1 (5 bases). V was cut by 5 bases and J by 7 bases, with 12 bases left in between. This CDR3 contains 14 residues. The V gene's germline CDR1 is MNHEY and CDR2 SVGAGI. This CDR3 is CASSPRVRNSPLHF. CDR3 nucleotides: TGTGCCAGCAGTCCCAGGGTCCGGAATTCACCCCTCCACTTT.

This chain connects TRBV6-5 to TRBJ1-5, with D perhaps TRBD1 (5 bases). CDR1 is MNHEY and CDR2 is SVGAGI in the germline V gene. Trimming stripped 8 bases from V and 3 bases from J, with 11 bases between. The CDR3 length is 13 residues. The CDR3 DNA reads TGTGCCAGCCGGGGCAGCGACAATCAGCCCCAGCATTTT. Its protein product is CASRGSDNQPQHF.